A selection of T cell receptor beta chains follows, all from one sample in a study of T cell responses to AZD1222 COVID-19 vaccine. TCRdb keeps only in-frame clones here, not all; method: immunoSEQ multiplex PCR. The sample has some 150,000 clones, 94% seen once. Sequencing was performed on peripheral blood, taken on day 0 of AZD1222 vaccination. The receptors shown here come from an adult in good health. The CDR3 runs from the conserved cysteine through the conserved F or W. D genes are given only for firm matches. For some rows the clone size is stated as once, few or many, or as a class when expanded; others skip it.

j_call v_call d_call clone_size cdr3_aa cdr3_nt
TRBJ2-5 TRBV7-2 TRBD2 . CASSFPGGGGETQYF TGTGCCAGCAGCTTCCCGGGAGGTGGGGGAGAGACCCAGTACTTC
TRBJ1-5 TRBV6-5 . . CASSYGSNQPQHF TGTGCCAGCAGTTACGGTAGCAATCAGCCCCAGCATTTT
TRBJ2-5 TRBV11-2 TRBD1 . CASSPDRVVETQYF TGTGCCAGCAGCCCCGACAGGGTGGTGGAGACCCAGTACTTC
TRBJ2-2 TRBV7-2 . . CASSFGQMYTGELFF TGTGCCAGCAGCTTCGGACAGATGTACACCGGGGAGCTGTTTTTT
TRBJ1-5 TRBV4-1 . . CASSQDWGGPNQPQHF TGCGCCAGCAGCCAAGATTGGGGGGGGCCCAATCAGCCCCAGCATTTT
TRBJ2-5 TRBV15 TRBD2 once CATSRGLAGGETQYF TGTGCCACCAGCAGGGGACTAGCGGGAGGGGAGACCCAGTACTTC
TRBJ2-3 TRBV25-1 . . CASSPRTESTDTQYF TGTGCCAGCAGTCCGCGGACAGAGAGCACAGATACGCAGTATTTT
TRBJ2-3 TRBV10-2 . . CASRGDSTDTQYF TGCGCCAGCAGAGGGGACAGCACAGATACGCAGTATTTT
TRBJ2-2 TRBV4-2 . . CASSQVRGTNTGELFF TGTGCCAGCAGCCAAGTCCGGGGAACAAACACCGGGGAGCTGTTTTTT
TRBJ2-3 TRBV7-3 . . CASSLSGTDTQYF TGTGCCAGCAGCTTAAGCGGCACAGATACGCAGTATTTT
TRBJ2-1 TRBV3-1/TRBV3-2 TRBD2 . CASSQEFSLSGGEQFF TGTGCCAGCAGCCAAGAGTTTAGCTTAAGCGGGGGGGAGCAGTTCTTC
TRBJ1-1 TRBV7-8 TRBD1 . CASSQGTGSEAFF TGTGCCAGCAGCCAGGGGACAGGGTCTGAAGCTTTCTTT
TRBJ2-5 TRBV7-9 TRBD1 . CASIFRQGLIETQYF TGTGCCAGCATCTTTCGACAGGGATTAATTGAGACCCAGTACTTC
TRBJ1-5 TRBV6-5 . . CASTFSPLQPQHF TGTGCCAGCACTTTTTCGCCCCTTCAGCCCCAGCATTTT
TRBJ2-3 TRBV2 . . CASSEDLLGPTQYF TGTGCCAGCAGTGAAGACCTTCTTGGGCCTACGCAGTATTTT
TRBJ2-5 TRBV11-2 . . CASTLDGQETQYF TGTGCCAGCACCCTAGACGGCCAAGAGACCCAGTACTTC